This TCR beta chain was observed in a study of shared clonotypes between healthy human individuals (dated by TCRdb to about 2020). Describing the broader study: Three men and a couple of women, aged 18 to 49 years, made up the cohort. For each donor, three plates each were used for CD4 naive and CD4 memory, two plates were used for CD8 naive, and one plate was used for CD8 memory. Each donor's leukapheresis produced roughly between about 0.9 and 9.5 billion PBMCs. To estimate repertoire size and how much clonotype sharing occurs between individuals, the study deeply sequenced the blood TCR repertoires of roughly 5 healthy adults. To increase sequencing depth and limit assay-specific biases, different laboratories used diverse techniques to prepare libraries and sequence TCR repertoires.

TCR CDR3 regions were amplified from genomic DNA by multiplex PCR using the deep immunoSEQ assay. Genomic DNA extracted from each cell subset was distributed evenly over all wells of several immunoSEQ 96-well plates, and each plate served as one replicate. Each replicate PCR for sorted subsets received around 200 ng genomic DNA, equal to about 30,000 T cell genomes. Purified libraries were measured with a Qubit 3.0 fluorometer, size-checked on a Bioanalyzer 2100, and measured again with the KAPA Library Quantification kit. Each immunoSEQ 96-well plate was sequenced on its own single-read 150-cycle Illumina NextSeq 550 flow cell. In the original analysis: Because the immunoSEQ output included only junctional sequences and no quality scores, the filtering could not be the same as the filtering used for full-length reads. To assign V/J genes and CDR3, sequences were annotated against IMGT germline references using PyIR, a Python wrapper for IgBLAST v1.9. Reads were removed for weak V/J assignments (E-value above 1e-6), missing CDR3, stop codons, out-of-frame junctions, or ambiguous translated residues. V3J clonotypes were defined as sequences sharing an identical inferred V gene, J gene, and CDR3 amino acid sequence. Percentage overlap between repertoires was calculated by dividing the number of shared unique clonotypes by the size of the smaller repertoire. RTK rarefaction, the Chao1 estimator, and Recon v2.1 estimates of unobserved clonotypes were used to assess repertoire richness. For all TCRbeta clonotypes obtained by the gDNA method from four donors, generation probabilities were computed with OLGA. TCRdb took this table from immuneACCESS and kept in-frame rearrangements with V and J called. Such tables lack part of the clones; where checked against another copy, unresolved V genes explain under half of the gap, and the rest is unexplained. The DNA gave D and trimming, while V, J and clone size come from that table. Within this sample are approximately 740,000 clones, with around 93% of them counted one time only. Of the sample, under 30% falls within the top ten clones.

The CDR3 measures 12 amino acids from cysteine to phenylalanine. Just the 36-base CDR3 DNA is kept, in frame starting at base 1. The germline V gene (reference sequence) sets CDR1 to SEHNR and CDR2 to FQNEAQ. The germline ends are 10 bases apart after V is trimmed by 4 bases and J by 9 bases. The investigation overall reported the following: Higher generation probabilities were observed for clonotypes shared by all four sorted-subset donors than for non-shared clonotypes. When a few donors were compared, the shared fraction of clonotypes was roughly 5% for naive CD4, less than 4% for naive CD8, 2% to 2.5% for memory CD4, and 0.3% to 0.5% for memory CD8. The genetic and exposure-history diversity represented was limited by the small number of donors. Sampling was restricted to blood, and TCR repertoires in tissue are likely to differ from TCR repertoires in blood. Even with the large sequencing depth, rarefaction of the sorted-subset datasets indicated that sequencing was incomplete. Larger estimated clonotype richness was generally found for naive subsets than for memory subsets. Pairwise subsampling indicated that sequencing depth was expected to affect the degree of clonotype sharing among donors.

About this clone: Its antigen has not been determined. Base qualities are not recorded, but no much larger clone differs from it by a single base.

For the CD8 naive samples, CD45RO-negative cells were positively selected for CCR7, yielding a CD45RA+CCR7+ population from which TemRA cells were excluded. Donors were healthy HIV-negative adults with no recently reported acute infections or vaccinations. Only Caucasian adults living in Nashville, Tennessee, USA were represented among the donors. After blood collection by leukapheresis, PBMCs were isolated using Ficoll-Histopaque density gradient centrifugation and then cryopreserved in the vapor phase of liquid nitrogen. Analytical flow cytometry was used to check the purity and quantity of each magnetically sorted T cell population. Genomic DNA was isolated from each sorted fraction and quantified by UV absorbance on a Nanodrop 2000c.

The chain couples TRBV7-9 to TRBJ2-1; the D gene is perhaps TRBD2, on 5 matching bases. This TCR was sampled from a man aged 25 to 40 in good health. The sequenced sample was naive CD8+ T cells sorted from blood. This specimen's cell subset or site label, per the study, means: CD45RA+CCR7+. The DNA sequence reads TGTGCCAGCAGCTCAGGAGGTCCTGAGCAGTTCTTC. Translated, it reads CASSSGGPEQFF.